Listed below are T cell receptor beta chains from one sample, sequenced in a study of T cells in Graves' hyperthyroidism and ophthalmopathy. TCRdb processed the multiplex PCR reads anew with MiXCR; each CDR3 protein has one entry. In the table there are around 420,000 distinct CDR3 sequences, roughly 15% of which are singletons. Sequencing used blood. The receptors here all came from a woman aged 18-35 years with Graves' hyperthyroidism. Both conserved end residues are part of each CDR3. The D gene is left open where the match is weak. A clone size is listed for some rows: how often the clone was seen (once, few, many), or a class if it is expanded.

CSARGDRENSPLHF TGCAGTGCTAGAGGGGACAGGGAGAATTCACCCCTCCACTTT TRBD1 TRBJ1-6 TRBV20-1 .
CASSGTGVFSNEQFF TGCGCCAGCAGCGGGACAGGGGTATTTTCCAATGAGCAGTTCTTC TRBD1 TRBJ2-1 TRBV10-2 many
CASSVGSGENTEAFF TGTGCCAGCAGCGTAGGTTCAGGGGAGAACACTGAAGCTTTCTTT . TRBJ1-1 TRBV9 .
CAWGDQGPYEQYF TGTGCCTGGGGTGATCAGGGGCCCTACGAGCAGTACTTC . TRBJ2-7 TRBV30 .
CAWMGGGTEAFF TGTGCCTGGATGGGAGGGGGTACTGAAGCTTTCTTT . TRBJ1-1 TRBV30 many
CASSFGQGPYEQYF TGTGCCAGCAGCTTCGGACAGGGCCCCTACGAGCAGTACTTC TRBD1 TRBJ2-7 TRBV11-2 many
CASRAQGNNSPLHF TGTGCCAGCAGGGCCCAGGGAAATAATTCACCCCTCCACTTT . TRBJ1-6 TRBV2 many
CSASTRSSGNTIYF TGCAGTGCTAGTACCCGAAGCTCTGGAAACACCATATATTTT . TRBJ1-3 TRBV20-1 few
CSGAGATDTQYF TGCAGCGGCGCGGGGGCTACAGATACGCAGTATTTT . TRBJ2-3 TRBV29-1 .
CATSRDRAHRDNQPQHF TGTGCCACCAGCAGAGATAGGGCTCACCGGGACAATCAGCCCCAGCATTTT . TRBJ1-5 TRBV15 many
CASSLFTAYQETQYF TGTGCCAGCAGCTTGTTCACAGCGTACCAAGAGACCCAGTACTTC . TRBJ2-5 TRBV5-6 .
CASSVLAVAKNIQYF TGTGCCAGCAGTGTTCTAGCGGTAGCCAAAAACATTCAGTACTTC TRBD2 TRBJ2-4 TRBV28 once
CASSQTTDEAFF TGTGCCAGCAGCCAGACAACCGACGAAGCTTTCTTT . TRBJ1-1 TRBV3-1 many
CASSLAGLRETQYF TGTGCCAGCAGTTTGGCAGGGTTAAGAGAGACCCAGTACTTC . TRBJ2-5 TRBV28 few
CSARGGGGGGGFEQFF TGCAGTGCTAGGGGGGGGGGGGGGGGGGGAGGCTTTGAGCAGTTCTTC TRBD2 TRBJ2-1 TRBV20-1 once
CASSLGGTGVQPQHF TGTGCCAGCAGCTTGGGGGGGACAGGGGTTCAGCCCCAGCATTTT TRBD1 TRBJ1-5 TRBV5-5 .
CASSPQWAGDGYNEQFF TGTGCCAGCAGCCCCCAATGGGCGGGAGATGGCTACAATGAGCAGTTCTTC TRBD2 TRBJ2-1 TRBV7-9 few
CASSYSRGGYGYTF TGTGCCAGCAGTTACAGTCGGGGCGGCTATGGCTACACCTTC . TRBJ1-2 TRBV6-5 .
CSAGRLAGTSYEQYF TGCAGTGCTGGGAGACTAGCGGGGACCTCCTACGAGCAGTACTTC TRBD2 TRBJ2-7 TRBV20-1 many
CASSLGGAAEKLFF TGTGCCAGCAGCTTAGGGGGCGCCGCTGAAAAACTGTTTTTT TRBD1 TRBJ1-4 TRBV5-6 few
CASSFQGGTGELFF TGTGCCAGTAGTTTTCAGGGAGGCACCGGGGAGCTGTTTTTT . TRBJ2-2 TRBV19 .
CASSYSGANYGYTF TGTGCCAGCAGTTACTCGGGTGCAAACTATGGCTACACCTTC . TRBJ1-2 TRBV6-5 few
CASSPSGSDTGELFF TGTGCCAGCAGTCCTAGCGGGAGCGACACCGGGGAGCTGTTTTTT TRBD2 TRBJ2-2 TRBV6-4 many
CSAREAGIIAKNIQYF TGCAGTGCTAGAGAAGCAGGGATAATAGCCAAAAACATTCAGTACTTC . TRBJ2-4 TRBV20-1 many
CASSHVDKETQYF TGTGCCAGCAGTCATGTCGATAAAGAGACCCAGTACTTC . TRBJ2-5 TRBV7-6 .
CASSSTGTGIPNTEAFF TGTGCCAGCAGCTCGACCGGGACAGGGATCCCGAACACTGAAGCTTTCTTT TRBD1 TRBJ1-1 TRBV7-9 many
CASSSLEGTQYF TGTGCCAGCAGCTCTTTAGAGGGTACGCAGTATTTT . TRBJ2-3 TRBV7-9 many
CASSRTSKETQYF TGTGCCAGCAGTCGGACGTCTAAAGAGACCCAGTACTTC . TRBJ2-5 TRBV28 many
CSARSGKGPGELFF TGCAGTGCTCGTAGCGGGAAGGGTCCCGGGGAGCTGTTTTTT TRBD2 TRBJ2-2 TRBV20-1 few
CASSPLPGGSYEQYF TGCGCCAGCAGCCCCTTGCCGGGAGGCTCCTACGAGCAGTACTTC TRBD2 TRBJ2-7 TRBV4-1 many
CASRPGPNLGDHGYTF TGTGCCAGCAGACCGGGACCCAATTTGGGCGATCATGGCTACACCTTC . TRBJ1-2 TRBV25-1 many
CSVEGSQGEKLFF TGCAGCGTTGAGGGCTCTCAAGGGGAAAAACTGTTTTTT . TRBJ1-4 TRBV29-1 few
CASSPNRGREAFF TGTGCCAGCAGCCCCAACAGGGGTCGTGAAGCTTTCTTT TRBD1 TRBJ1-1 TRBV3-1 many
CASSSPGLLPEAFF TGCGCCAGCAGCTCGCCGGGCCTACTGCCTGAAGCTTTCTTT . TRBJ1-1 TRBV5-1 many
CAGGPEGNTEAFF TGTGCCGGGGGACCTGAGGGGAACACTGAAGCTTTCTTT . TRBJ1-1 TRBV2 many
CASCVAGVRDTQYF TGCGCCAGCTGCGTGGCAGGGGTGAGGGATACGCAGTATTTT . TRBJ2-3 TRBV5-1 few
CASRTTGYEQYF TGTGCCAGCAGGACGACAGGGTACGAGCAGTACTTC TRBD1 TRBJ2-7 TRBV28 many
CASSIPGDQETQYF TGCGCCAGCAGCATCCCAGGAGACCAAGAGACCCAGTACTTC . TRBJ2-5 TRBV5-1 few
CASTAPRTGLISSSDTEAFF TGTGCCAGCACCGCTCCCCGGACAGGGCTAATCAGTAGCTCGGACACTGAAGCTTTCTTT TRBD1 TRBJ1-1 TRBV11-2 many
CSASDQGNYGYTF TGCAGTGCTAGCGATCAGGGGAACTATGGCTACACCTTC . TRBJ1-2 TRBV20-1 many
CASSPKISRRDGNQPQHF TGTGCCAGCAGCCCGAAAATTAGCCGCCGGGACGGCAATCAGCCCCAGCATTTT . TRBJ1-5 TRBV7-8 many
CASRSGSRRAGELFF TGTGCCAGCAGGTCAGGGAGTAGGAGAGCCGGGGAGCTGTTTTTT . TRBJ2-2 TRBV28 .